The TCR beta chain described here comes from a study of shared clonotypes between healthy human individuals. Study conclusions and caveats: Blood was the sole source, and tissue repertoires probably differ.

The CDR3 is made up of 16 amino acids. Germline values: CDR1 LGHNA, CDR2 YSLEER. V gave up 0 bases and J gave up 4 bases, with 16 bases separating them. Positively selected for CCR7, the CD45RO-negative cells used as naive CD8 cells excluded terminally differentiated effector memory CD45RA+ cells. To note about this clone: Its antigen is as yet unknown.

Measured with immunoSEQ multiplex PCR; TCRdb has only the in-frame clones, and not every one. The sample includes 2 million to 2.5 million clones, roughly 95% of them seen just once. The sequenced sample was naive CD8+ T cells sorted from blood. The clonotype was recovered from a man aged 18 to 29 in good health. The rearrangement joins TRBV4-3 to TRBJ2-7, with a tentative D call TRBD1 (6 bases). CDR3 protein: CASSQDWSAGEYEQYF. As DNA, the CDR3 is TGCGCCAGCAGCCAAGATTGGTCGGCAGGGGAATACGAGCAGTACTTC.